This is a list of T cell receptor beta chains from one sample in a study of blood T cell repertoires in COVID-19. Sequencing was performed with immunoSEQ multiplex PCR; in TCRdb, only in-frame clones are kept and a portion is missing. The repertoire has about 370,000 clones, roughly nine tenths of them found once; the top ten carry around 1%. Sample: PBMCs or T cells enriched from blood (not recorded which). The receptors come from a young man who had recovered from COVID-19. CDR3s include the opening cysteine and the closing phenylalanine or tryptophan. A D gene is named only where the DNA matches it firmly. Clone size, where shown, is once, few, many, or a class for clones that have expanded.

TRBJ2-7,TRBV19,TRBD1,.,CASSGQGVGREQYF,TGTGCCAGTTCAGGGCAGGGGGTCGGCCGCGAGCAGTACTTC
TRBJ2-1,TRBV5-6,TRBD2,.,CASSFGLAAYNEQFF,TGTGCCAGCAGTTTCGGACTAGCGGCCTACAATGAGCAGTTCTTC
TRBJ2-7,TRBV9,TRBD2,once,CASSPPGAGGLYEQYF,TGTGCCAGCAGCCCCCCGGGAGCGGGGGGCCTCTACGAGCAGTACTTC
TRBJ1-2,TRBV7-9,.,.,CASSHRAPKRYTF,TGTGCCAGCAGTCACAGGGCCCCCAAGCGCTACACCTTC
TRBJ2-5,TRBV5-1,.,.,CASSLNRPGFQETQYF,TGCGCCAGCAGCTTGAACCGACCAGGGTTCCAAGAGACCCAGTACTTC
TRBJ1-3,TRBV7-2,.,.,CASSLQGGSGNTIYF,TGTGCCAGCAGTTTACAAGGGGGCTCTGGAAACACCATATATTTT
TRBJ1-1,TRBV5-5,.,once,CASSFSYGTEAFF,TGTGCCAGCAGCTTTAGTTACGGGACTGAAGCTTTCTTT
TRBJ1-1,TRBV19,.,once,CASSILPGMDTEAFF,TGTGCCAGTAGTATACTGCCAGGGATGGACACTGAAGCTTTCTTT
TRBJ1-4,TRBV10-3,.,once,CAISKTQGLQDEKLFF,TGTGCCATCAGCAAAACCCAGGGGCTACAGGATGAAAAACTGTTTTTT
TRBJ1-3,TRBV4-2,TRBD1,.,CASSQEDRGHGNTIYF,TGTGCCAGCAGCCAAGAAGACAGGGGGCATGGAAACACCATATATTTT
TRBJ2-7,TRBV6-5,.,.,CASSYGSGGSYEQYF,TGTGCCAGCAGTTACGGGTCAGGGGGGAGCTACGAGCAGTACTTC
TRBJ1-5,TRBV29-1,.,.,CSVWREPDGPQHF,TGCAGCGTTTGGAGGGAGCCGGATGGGCCCCAGCATTTT
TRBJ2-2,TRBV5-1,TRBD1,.,CASSQNSGTANTGELFF,TGCGCCAGCAGCCAAAATTCCGGGACAGCGAACACCGGGGAGCTGTTTTTT
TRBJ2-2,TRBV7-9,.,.,CASSLHSNTGELFF,TGTGCCAGCAGCTTACACTCGAACACCGGGGAGCTGTTTTTT
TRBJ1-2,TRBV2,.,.,CASAGGRQNGYTF,TGTGCCAGCGCCGGGGGGAGACAGAATGGCTACACCTTC
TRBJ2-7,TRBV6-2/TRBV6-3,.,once,CASSYSTQPRGKDEQYF,TGTGCCAGCAGTTACTCGACCCAACCCCGGGGGAAAGACGAGCAGTACTTC
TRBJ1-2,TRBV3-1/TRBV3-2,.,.,CASSQDRGGPGQNYGYTF,TGTGCCAGCAGCCAAGATAGGGGGGGCCCGGGGCAAAACTATGGCTACACCTTC
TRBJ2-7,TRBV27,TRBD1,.,CASSPWTGGTYEQYF,TGTGCCAGCAGTCCGTGGACAGGGGGAACCTACGAGCAGTACTTC
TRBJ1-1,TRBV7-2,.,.,CASSFLSRGTVHTEAFF,TGTGCCAGCAGCTTCCTTAGCCGGGGGACGGTCCACACTGAAGCTTTCTTT
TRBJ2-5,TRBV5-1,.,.,CASSLDSGSETQYF,TGCGCCAGCAGCTTGGATTCAGGGTCGGAGACCCAGTACTTC
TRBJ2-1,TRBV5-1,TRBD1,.,CASSLGQGSYNEQFF,TGCGCCAGCAGCTTGGGACAGGGATCATACAATGAGCAGTTCTTC
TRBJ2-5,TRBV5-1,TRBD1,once,CASSLRQGGETQYF,TGCGCCAGCAGCTTGCGACAGGGTGGAGAGACCCAGTACTTC
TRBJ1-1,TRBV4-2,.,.,CASSQGLQKGEAFF,TGTGCCAGCAGCCAAGGACTTCAAAAGGGGGAAGCTTTCTTT
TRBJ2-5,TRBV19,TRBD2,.,CASSTLGSGGGETQYF,TGTGCCAGTAGTACCCTGGGTAGCGGGGGCGGGGAGACCCAGTACTTC
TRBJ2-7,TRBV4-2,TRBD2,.,CASSQERGGSYEQYF,TGTGCCAGCAGCCAAGAACGCGGGGGATCCTACGAGCAGTACTTC
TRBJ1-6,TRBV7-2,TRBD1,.,CASSLAGIGTVYSPLHF,TGTGCCAGCAGCTTAGCGGGGATAGGGACAGTATATTCACCCCTCCACTTT
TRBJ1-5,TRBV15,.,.,CATSQHGGGNQPQHF,TGTGCCACCAGCCAGCACGGGGGTGGCAATCAGCCCCAGCATTTT
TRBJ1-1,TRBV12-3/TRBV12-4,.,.,CASRLTDNTEAFF,TGTGCCAGCAGGCTGACAGATAACACTGAAGCTTTCTTT
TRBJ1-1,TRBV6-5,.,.,CASSRRHRNTEAFF,TGTGCCAGCAGCCGGCGGCACCGGAACACTGAAGCTTTCTTT
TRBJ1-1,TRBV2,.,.,CASSSGVTEAFF,TGTGCCAGCAGTTCCGGGGTAACTGAAGCTTTCTTT
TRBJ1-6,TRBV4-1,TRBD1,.,CASSQDWGTGGSSPLHF,TGCGCCAGCAGCCAAGATTGGGGGACAGGGGGTTCTTCACCCCTCCACTTT
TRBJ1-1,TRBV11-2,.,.,CASSRNGWDTEAFF,TGTGCCAGCAGCCGAAACGGGTGGGACACTGAAGCTTTCTTT
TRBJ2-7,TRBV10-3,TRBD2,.,CAISVRASGRSYEQYF,TGTGCCATCAGTGTCCGGGCTAGCGGGAGGTCCTACGAGCAGTACTTC
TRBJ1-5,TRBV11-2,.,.,CASSEGTGNQPQHF,TGTGCCAGCAGCGAAGGAACAGGAAATCAGCCCCAGCATTTT
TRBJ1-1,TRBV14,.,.,CASSQDIGQTQRGAFF,TGTGCCAGCAGCCAAGATATTGGACAGACTCAACGAGGGGCTTTCTTT
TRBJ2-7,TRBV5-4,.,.,CASSHSSYEQYF,TGTGCCAGCAGCCATAGCTCCTACGAGCAGTACTTC
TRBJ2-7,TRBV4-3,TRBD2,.,CASSQNFPGLAGSYEQYF,TGCGCCAGCAGCCAAAACTTTCCGGGACTAGCGGGTTCCTACGAGCAGTACTTC
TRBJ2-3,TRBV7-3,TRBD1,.,CASSRQGATDTQYF,TGTGCCAGCAGCCGACAGGGGGCGACGGATACGCAGTATTTT
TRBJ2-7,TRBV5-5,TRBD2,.,CASSFGGAAYEQYF,TGTGCCAGCAGCTTCGGGGGGGCCGCCTACGAGCAGTACTTC
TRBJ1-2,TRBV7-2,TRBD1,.,CASSWWTGGGETNYGYTF,TGTGCCAGCAGCTGGTGGACAGGGGGCGGAGAGACTAACTATGGCTACACCTTC
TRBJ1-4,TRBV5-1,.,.,CASSLPEQISNEKLFF,TGCGCCAGCAGCTTGCCTGAACAGATATCTAATGAAAAACTGTTTTTT